This entry lists 13 T cell receptor beta chains sequenced from one sample in a study of PD-1 blockade in classical Hodgkin lymphoma. Time point here: cycle 4 day 1 (C4D1), after 5 to 7 weeks of nivolumab. After autologous stem cell transplantation all patients relapsed, and prior brentuximab vedotin exposure differed between cohorts. The assay was immunoSEQ multiplex PCR, and TCRdb's table has in-frame clones only and misses some. Among tens of thousands of clones, roughly 89% were seen once, and the ten largest hold approximately 10%. Material: peripheral blood mononuclear cells (PBMCs), obtained before the fourth cycle of nivolumab. These receptors were obtained from a human donor with classical Hodgkin lymphoma.

The chain joins TRBV12-5 to TRBJ2-6, with 8 bases that match TRBD1. There are 16 residues in the CDR3. Germline CDR1 LGHNT, CDR2 FRNRAP. V trimming: 4 bases; J trimming: 0 bases; junction bases outside the gene matches: 2. The CDR3 is CASGYRGTSGANVLTF. The CDR3 region has the DNA TGTGCTAGTGGTTACAGGGGGACCTCTGGGGCCAACGTCCTGACTTTC.

The chain carries TRBV7-9 and TRBJ1-1, with 8 nucleotides matching TRBD1. The CDR3 has 15 residues. Germline values: CDR1 SEHNR, CDR2 FQNEAQ (reference sequence). J was trimmed by 3 bases and V by 3 bases; bases with no gene match: 6. DNA for the CDR3: TGTGCCAGCAGCTTGGGGGGGACAGGAGACACTGAAGCTTTCTTT. It yields the protein CASSLGGTGDTEAFF.

This chain joins TRBV28 and TRBJ1-1; TRBD1 is a possible D gene (6 bases). V lost 6 bases and J lost 8, with 7 bases in between. The CDR3 spans 10 residues. From germline, CDR1 is MDHEN and CDR2 SYDVKM. The CDR3 region has the DNA TGTGCCAGCAGGGGGACAGAAGCTTTCTTT. Translation: CASRGTEAFF.

This clone came up once. The rearrangement uses TRBV5-1 and TRBJ1-4, with 9 bases identical to TRBD1. CDR1 is SGHRS and CDR2 is YFSETQ in the germline V gene. Trimming removed 2 bases from V and 8 bases from J; junction bases left unmatched: 13. CDR3 length: 17 amino acids. Written as DNA, the CDR3 is TGCGCCAGCAGCTTTGGGACAGGGAAGGCCCAGGGCGAAAAACTGTTTTTT. Amino acids: CASSFGTGKAQGEKLFF. The full variable domain, rest sourced from reference TRBV5-1 and TRBJ1-4, is KAGVTQTPRYLIKTRGQQVTLSCSPISGHRSVSWYQQTPGQGLQFLFEYFSETQRNKGNFPGRFSGRQFSNSRSEMNVSTLELGDSALYLCASSFGTGKAQGEKLFFGSGTQLSVL.

This clone was observed a single time. The chain recombines TRBV28 with TRBJ1-2; D perhaps matches TRBD1 (5 bases). The V end lost 6 bases, the J end lost 4 bases, and 18 bases lay between the germline ends. Germline V gene sequence: CDR1 MDHEN, CDR2 SYDVKM. This CDR3 contains 15 residues. In DNA form, the CDR3 reads TGTGCCAGCAGAATCTCCGGGGGAGCTGCCTATGGCTACACCTTC. The encoded protein is CASRISGGAAYGYTF.

This clone was counted once. The chain links TRBV5-1 to TRBJ2-5; a weak D match, TRBD1 (6 bases). The end of the DNA is better explained by TRBJ2-7, so the J call may be wrong. Germline V gene data show CDR1 as SGHRS and CDR2 as YFSETQ. This CDR3 has 13 amino acids. The CDR3 reads CASSPGQLYEQYF. The CDR3 DNA sequence: TGCGCCAGCAGCCCAGGACAGCTCTACGAGCAGTACTTC.

The chain joins TRBV11-1 to TRBJ2-3; possibly TRBD2 for D (5 bases). The V end was cut by 6 bases, the J end by 4 bases, with 8 bases between. The CDR3 runs 12 residues. Germline V gives CDR1 SGHAT, CDR2 FQDESV (reference sequence). The CDR3 DNA reads as TGTGCCAGCAGACAAGCGGCAGATACGCAGTATTTT. Translating gives CASRQAADTQYF.

CDR3 nucleotide sequence: TGTGCCAGCAGTGAGGTCCCAGGTAGAGATGGTGAGACCCAGTACTTC. It translates to CASSEVPGRDGETQYF. The chain couples TRBV2 to TRBJ2-5; D is ambiguous. CDR1 and CDR2 (germline): SNHLY, FYNNEI. V was shortened by 3 bases and J by 5 bases, with 19 bases between the two germline ends. The CDR3 covers 16 residues.

The chain uses TRBV5-1 and TRBJ1-5, with TRBD1 matching over 7 bases. CDR3 length: 16 amino acids. Germline CDR1 is SGHRS and CDR2 is YFSETQ. With 4 bases clipped from V and 5 bases from J, the junction kept 12 bases outside the gene matches. For the CDR3, the DNA is TGCGCCAGCAGCCCGGGGGGGACAGCGAATGATCAGCCCCAGCATTTT. Translated: CASSPGGTANDQPQHF.

J is TRBJ2-7 and V is TRBV29-1; D possibly corresponds to TRBD1 (6 bases). The CDR3 consists of 14 residues. CDR1 and CDR2 (germline): SQVTM, ANQGSEA. V lost 6 bases and J 0 bases, leaving 15 bases between the germline ends. The CDR3 loop reads CSVENTGPSYEQYF. For the CDR3, the DNA is TGCAGCGTCGAGAATACAGGGCCCTCCTACGAGCAGTACTTC.

J is TRBJ2-1 and V is TRBV6-5; tentative D call: TRBD2 (7 bases). V lost 6 bases and J 6 bases, leaving 15 bases between the germline ends. This CDR3 is built from 14 residues. CDR1 and CDR2 from the germline V gene are MNHEY and SVGAGI. This CDR3 reads CASRRGGQINEQFF. DNA of the CDR3: TGTGCCAGCAGGAGGGGGGGCCAAATCAATGAGCAGTTCTTC.

The V and J genes are TRBV2 and TRBJ2-5; the match to TRBD2 covers 9 bases. V shed 6 bases, J shed 5 bases, and the junction held 13 bases outside the gene matches. Germline V lookup: CDR1 SNHLY, CDR2 FYNNEI. The CDR3 sequence is 16 residues long. In DNA form, the CDR3 reads TGTGCCAGCAGAGGCGTGGCTAGCGGGATTAGGGAGACCCAGTACTTC. Its protein product is CASRGVASGIRETQYF.

The V and J genes are TRBV7-9 and TRBJ1-4; D is undetermined. In germline, CDR1 is SEHNR, CDR2 FQNEAQ (reference sequence). The CDR3 is made up of 13 amino acids. V was clipped by 7 bases and J by 4 bases, with 10 bases between them. Here the CDR3 DNA reads TGTGCCAGCATGCAAGGGAGTAATGAAAAACTGTTTTTT. Protein product: CASMQGSNEKLFF.